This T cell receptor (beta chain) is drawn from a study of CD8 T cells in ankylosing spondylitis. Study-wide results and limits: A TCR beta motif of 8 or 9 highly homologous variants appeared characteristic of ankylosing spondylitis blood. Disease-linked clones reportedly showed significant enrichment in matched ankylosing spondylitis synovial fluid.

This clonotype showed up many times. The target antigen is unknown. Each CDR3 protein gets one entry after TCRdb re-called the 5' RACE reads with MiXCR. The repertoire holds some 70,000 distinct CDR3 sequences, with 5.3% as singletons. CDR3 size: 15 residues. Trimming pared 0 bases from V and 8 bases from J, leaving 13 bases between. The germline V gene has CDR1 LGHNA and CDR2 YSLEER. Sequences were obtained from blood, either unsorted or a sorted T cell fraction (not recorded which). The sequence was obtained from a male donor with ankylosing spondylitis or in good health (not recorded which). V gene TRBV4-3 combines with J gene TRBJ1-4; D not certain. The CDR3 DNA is TGCGCCAGCAGCCAAGACTGGGCCTTTGGGGAAAAACTGTTTTTT. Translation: CASSQDWAFGEKLFF.